This TCR beta chain is drawn from a study of blood T cell repertoires in COVID-19 (dated by TCRdb to about 2020). Regarding the complete study: Collaborator samples came from the United States, Italy and Spain and covered acute and convalescent phases of COVID-19. Subjects who had been exposed to COVID-19, were actively infected with it, or had recovered from it provided the deeply sampled blood TCRbeta repertoires that made up the dataset. The samples were drawn from two sources: the first 160 participants of the ongoing ImmuneRACE study, and 1,000 to 1,500 subjects contributed by 6 global collaborators. Where available, HLA class I and class II types were taken from metadata supplied by the sample provider and were not determined by assay-based typing. The prospective study material was composed of cDNA or gDNA derived from T cells, B-cell-depleted T cells, or PBMCs. The sample metadata nearly always contained a de-identified subject ID, COVID-19 status, age in years and sex. The repertoires were released in a freely available public database intended as a resource for research on the immune response to SARS-CoV-2. The paper as a whole reports these results and caveats: Clinical and demographic metadata were provided uncurated, with the amount varying by source and participant.

Enrolling through a virtual design, the prospective study's participants ranged in age from roughly 18 to 95 years and lived across 24 United States geographic areas. In the prospective study, participants were assigned to cohorts based on the clinical history participants reported in a screening survey and a study questionnaire. Each participant in the prospective study had whole blood, serum and a nasopharyngeal or oropharyngeal swab collected by mobile phlebotomists. Prospective study participants could optionally give additional blood draws and questionnaires over an approximately two-month period. Prospective study blood samples were shipped either frozen or at room temperature before DNA extraction. TCRbeta CDR3 regions were amplified from genomic DNA by means of the immunoSEQ Assay, a bias-controlled multiplex PCR. The authors' analysis ran thus. The number of nucleated cells in each sample was estimated from the amplification of reference gene primers within the assay. To quantify the absolute abundance of each unique TCRbeta CDR3 rearrangement, sequence reads were collapsed and filtered. For each sample, productive Simpson clonality was calculated by taking the square root of Simpson's diversity index across productive rearrangements. TCRdb carries this immuneACCESS record with in-frame sequences only. Its versions omit some clonotypes, under half of them owing to an unresolved V gene in the studies checked, with the rest unexplained. V and J calls plus clone size are reproduced from that table; the DNA served to infer D and trimming. The sample yields under 250,000 clones; 80% to 90% were counted once. Under 4% of the sample is held by the ten biggest clonotypes.

CDR1 is given as LGHDT and CDR2 as YNNKEL, both from the germline V gene (reference sequence). Trimming takes 2 bases from V and 4 bases from J, and the germline ends sit 6 bases apart. The CDR3 sequence holds 14 residues, the cysteine and phenylalanine included. Just the 42-base CDR3 DNA is kept, in frame starting at base 1. As to this clone: Its antigen specificity is not known. No qualities accompany the bases; no much larger clone lies one base away.

Material: PBMCs or T cells enriched from blood (not recorded which). The TCR originated in a woman between 18 and 29 years old in a cohort exposed to, infected with or recovered from COVID-19 (not recorded which). The rearranged segments are TRBV3-1 (or the pseudogene TRBV3-2) and TRBJ1-6; the D gene lacks a confident call. The DNA sequence is as follows: TGTGCCAGCAGCCAAACGCAGTATAATTCACCCCTCCACTTT. Its amino acids are CASSQTQYNSPLHF.